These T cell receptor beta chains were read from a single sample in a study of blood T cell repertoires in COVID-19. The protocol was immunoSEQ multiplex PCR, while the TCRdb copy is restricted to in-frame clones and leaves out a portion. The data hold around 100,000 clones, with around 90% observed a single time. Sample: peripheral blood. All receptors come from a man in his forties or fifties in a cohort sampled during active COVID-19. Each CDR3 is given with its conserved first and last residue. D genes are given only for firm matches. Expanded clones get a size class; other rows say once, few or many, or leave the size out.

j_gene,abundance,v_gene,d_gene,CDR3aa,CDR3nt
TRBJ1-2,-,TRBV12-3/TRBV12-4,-,CASSLPSYGYTF,TGTGCCAGCAGTTTACCCTCCTATGGCTACACCTTC
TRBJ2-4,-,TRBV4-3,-,CASSQDNSEINIQYF,TGCGCCAGCAGCCAAGACAACTCCGAAATCAACATTCAGTACTTC
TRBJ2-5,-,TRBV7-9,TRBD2,CASSSRRAGEQETQYF,TGTGCCAGCAGCTCGCGTCGAGCGGGGGAACAAGAGACCCAGTACTTC
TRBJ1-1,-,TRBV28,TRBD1,CASSRYRGNTEAFF,TGTGCCAGCAGCCGTTACAGGGGGAACACTGAAGCTTTCTTT
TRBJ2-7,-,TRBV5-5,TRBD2,CASSSRPPGGDEQYF,TGTGCCAGCAGCTCTCGGCCCCCGGGGGGTGACGAGCAGTACTTC
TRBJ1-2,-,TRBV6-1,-,CASSEDGPIKHGYTF,TGTGCCAGCAGTGAAGATGGGCCTATCAAACACGGCTACACCTTC
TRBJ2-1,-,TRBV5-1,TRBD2,CASSLGGLATNNEQFF,TGCGCCAGCAGCTTGGGCGGACTAGCGACCAACAATGAGCAGTTCTTC
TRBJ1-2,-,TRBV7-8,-,CASSLVVREVYGYTF,TGTGCCAGCAGCTTAGTGGTCAGGGAAGTTTATGGCTACACCTTC
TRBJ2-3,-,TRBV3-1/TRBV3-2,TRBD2,CASSPVAGASTDTQYF,TGTGCCAGCAGCCCCGTAGCGGGTGCTAGCACAGATACGCAGTATTTT
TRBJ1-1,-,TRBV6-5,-,CASSYRGRNTEAFF,TGTGCCAGCAGTTACCGGGGTCGGAACACTGAAGCTTTCTTT
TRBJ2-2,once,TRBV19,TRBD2,CASSFRGGGGELFF,TGTGCCAGTAGTTTCCGCGGGGGAGGCGGGGAGCTGTTTTTT
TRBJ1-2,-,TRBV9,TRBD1,CASSVGTAGYGYTF,TGTGCCAGCAGCGTGGGGACAGCCGGCTATGGCTACACCTTC
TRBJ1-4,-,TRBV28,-,CASSSPAGGNEKLFF,TGTGCCAGCAGTTCCCCGGCAGGCGGGAATGAAAAACTGTTTTTT
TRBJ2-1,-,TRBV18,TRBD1,CASSPRDSYNEQFF,TGTGCCAGCTCACCCCGGGACAGCTACAATGAGCAGTTCTTC
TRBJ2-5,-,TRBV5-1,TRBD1,CASSLGGAETQYF,TGCGCCAGCAGCTTAGGGGGCGCAGAGACCCAGTACTTC
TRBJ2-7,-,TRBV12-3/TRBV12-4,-,CASSLEPVYEQYF,TGTGCCAGCAGTTTAGAACCGGTCTACGAGCAGTACTTC
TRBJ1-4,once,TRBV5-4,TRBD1,CASSSSGQGSEKLFF,TGTGCCAGCAGCTCTTCGGGACAGGGAAGTGAAAAACTGTTTTTT
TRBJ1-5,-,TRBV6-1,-,CASSESGSNQPQHF,TGTGCCAGCAGTGAATCAGGTAGCAATCAGCCCCAGCATTTT